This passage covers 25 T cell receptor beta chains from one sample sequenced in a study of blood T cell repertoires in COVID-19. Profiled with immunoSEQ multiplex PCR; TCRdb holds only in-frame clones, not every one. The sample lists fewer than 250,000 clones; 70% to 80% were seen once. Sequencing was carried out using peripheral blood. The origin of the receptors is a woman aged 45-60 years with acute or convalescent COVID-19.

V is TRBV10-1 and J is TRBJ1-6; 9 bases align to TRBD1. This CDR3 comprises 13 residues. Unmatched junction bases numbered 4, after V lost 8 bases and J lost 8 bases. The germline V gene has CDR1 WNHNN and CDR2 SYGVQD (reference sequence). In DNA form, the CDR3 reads TGCGCCAGCTCCCGGGACAGGGATTCACCCCTCCACTTT. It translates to CASSRDRDSPLHF.

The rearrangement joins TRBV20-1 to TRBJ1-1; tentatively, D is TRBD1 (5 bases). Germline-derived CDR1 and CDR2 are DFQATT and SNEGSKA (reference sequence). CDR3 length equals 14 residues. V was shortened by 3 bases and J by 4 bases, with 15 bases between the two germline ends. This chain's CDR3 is CSASWAQGGTEAFF. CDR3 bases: TGCAGTGCTAGTTGGGCCCAGGGTGGCACTGAAGCTTTCTTT.

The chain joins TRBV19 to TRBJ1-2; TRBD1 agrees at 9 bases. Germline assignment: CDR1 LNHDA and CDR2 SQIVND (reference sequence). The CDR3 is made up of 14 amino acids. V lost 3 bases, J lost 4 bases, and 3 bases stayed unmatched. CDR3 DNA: TGTGCCAGTAGTATGGACAGGGGCATCTATGGCTACACCTTC. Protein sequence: CASSMDRGIYGYTF.

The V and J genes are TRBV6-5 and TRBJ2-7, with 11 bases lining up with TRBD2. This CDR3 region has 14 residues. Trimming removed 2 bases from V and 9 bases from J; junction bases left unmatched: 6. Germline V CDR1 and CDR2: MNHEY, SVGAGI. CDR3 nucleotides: TGTGCCAGCAGTTACGGCACTAGCGGGGGCGTGCAGTACTTC. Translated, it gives CASSYGTSGGVQYF.

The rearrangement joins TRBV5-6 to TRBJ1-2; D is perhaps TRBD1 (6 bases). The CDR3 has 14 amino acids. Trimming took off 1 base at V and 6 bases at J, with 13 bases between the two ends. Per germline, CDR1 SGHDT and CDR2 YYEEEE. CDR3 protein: CASSLRTGWNGYTF. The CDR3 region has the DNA TGTGCCAGCAGCTTGAGAACAGGGTGGAATGGCTACACCTTC.

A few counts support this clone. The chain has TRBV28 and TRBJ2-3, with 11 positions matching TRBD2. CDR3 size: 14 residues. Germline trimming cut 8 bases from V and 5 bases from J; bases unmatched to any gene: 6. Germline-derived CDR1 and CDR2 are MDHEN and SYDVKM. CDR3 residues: CASRSGGAVDTQYF. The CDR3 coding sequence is TGTGCCAGCCGTAGCGGGGGGGCGGTAGATACGCAGTATTTT.

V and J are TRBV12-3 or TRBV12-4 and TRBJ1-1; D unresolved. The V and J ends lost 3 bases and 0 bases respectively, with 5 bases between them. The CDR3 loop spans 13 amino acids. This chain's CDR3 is CASSFPLNTEAFF. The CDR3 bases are TGTGCCAGCAGTTTCCCTTTGAACACTGAAGCTTTCTTT.

CDR3 region: CATYSGNTIYF. The CDR3 nucleotides read TGTGCCACCTACTCTGGAAACACCATATATTTT. The V gene is TRBV19, the J gene TRBJ1-3; no clear D gene. Germline lookup yields CDR1 LNHDA and CDR2 SQIVND (reference sequence). Trimming left V 10 bases short and J 0 bases short, with 4 bases between. This CDR3 is built from 11 residues.

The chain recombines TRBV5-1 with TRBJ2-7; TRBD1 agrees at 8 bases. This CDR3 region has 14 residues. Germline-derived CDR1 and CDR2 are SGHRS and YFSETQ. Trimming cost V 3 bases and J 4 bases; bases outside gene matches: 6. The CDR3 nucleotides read TGCGCCAGCAGCTCGGGACAGGCAATATACGAGCAGTACTTC. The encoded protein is CASSSGQAIYEQYF.

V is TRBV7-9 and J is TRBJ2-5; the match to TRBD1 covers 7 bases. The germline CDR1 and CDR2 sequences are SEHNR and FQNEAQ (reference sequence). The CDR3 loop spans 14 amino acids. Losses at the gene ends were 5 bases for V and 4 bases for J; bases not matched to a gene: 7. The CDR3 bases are TGTGCCAGCAGCCTTAAAGGGGGCGGAGAGACCCAGTACTTC. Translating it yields CASSLKGGGETQYF.

The CDR3 region is CASSSQGSSYNSPLHF. In DNA form, the CDR3 reads TGTGCCAGCAGCTCCCAGGGTAGCTCCTATAATTCACCCCTCCACTTT. This rearrangement joins TRBV7-2 to TRBJ1-6; possibly TRBD1 for D (5 bases). The CDR3 sequence is 16 residues long. Looked up from germline, CDR1 is SGHTA and CDR2 is FQGNSA. With 4 bases removed from V and 0 bases from J, the gap between germline ends came to 10 bases. The full variable domain, with the rest looked up from reference TRBV7-2 and TRBJ1-6, is GAGVSQSPSNKVTEKGKDVELRCDPISGHTALYWYRQSLGQGLEFLIYFQGNSAPDKSGLPSDRFSAERTGGSVSTLTIQRTQQEDSAVYLCASSSQGSSYNSPLHFGNGTRLTVT.

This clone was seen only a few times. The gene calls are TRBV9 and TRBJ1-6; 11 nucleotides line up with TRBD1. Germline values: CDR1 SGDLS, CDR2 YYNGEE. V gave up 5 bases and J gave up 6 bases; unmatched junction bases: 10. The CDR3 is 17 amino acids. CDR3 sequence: CASSLTAGTGGNSPLHF. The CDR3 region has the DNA TGTGCCAGCAGTCTTACCGCAGGGACAGGGGGTAATTCACCCCTCCACTTT.

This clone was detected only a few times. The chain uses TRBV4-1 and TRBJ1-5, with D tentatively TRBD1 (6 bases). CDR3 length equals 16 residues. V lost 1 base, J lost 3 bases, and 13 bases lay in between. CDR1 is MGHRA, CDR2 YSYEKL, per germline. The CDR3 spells CASSQVPGVTNQPQHF. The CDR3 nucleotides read TGCGCCAGCAGCCAAGTTCCAGGGGTTACCAATCAGCCCCAGCATTTT.

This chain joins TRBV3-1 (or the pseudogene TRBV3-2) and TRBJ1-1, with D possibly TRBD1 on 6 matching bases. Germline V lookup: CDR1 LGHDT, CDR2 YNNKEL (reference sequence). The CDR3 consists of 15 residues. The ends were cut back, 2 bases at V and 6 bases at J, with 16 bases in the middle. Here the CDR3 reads CASSQTTGSRAEAFF. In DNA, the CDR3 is TGTGCCAGCAGCCAAACAACAGGGAGTAGAGCTGAAGCTTTCTTT.

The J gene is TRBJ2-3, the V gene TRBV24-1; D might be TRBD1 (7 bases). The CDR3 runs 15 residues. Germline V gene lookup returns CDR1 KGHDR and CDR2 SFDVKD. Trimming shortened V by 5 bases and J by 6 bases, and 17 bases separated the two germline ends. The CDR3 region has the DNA TGTGCCACCAGTGTCCCTAAGGGGGCGGGGGATACGCAGTATTTT. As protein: CATSVPKGAGDTQYF.

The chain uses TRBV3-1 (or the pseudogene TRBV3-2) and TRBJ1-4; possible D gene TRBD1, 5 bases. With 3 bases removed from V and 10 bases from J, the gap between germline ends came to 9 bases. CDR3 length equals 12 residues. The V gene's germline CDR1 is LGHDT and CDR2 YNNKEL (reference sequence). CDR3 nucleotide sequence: TGTGCCAGCAGCCACCGGGGGGGAAAACTGTTTTTT. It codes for CASSHRGGKLFF.

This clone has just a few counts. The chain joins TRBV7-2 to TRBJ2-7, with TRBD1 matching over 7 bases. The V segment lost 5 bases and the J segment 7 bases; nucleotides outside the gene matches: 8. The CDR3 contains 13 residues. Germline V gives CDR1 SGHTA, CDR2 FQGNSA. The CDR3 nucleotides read TGTGCCAGCAGCCCATCGACAGGGCGGGAGCAGTACTTC. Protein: CASSPSTGREQYF.

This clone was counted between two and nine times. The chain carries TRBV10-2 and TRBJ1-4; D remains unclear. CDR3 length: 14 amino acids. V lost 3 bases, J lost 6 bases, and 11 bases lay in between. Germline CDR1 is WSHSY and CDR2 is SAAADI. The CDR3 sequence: CASSDGPGDEKLFF. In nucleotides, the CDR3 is TGCGCCAGCAGTGATGGCCCGGGAGATGAAAAACTGTTTTTT.

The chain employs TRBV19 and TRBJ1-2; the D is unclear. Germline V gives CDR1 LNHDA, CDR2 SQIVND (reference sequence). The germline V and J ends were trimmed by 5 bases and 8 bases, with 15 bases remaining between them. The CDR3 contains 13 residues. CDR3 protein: CASSPQARFGYTF. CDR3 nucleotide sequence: TGTGCCAGTAGTCCCCAGGCCCGTTTCGGCTACACCTTC.

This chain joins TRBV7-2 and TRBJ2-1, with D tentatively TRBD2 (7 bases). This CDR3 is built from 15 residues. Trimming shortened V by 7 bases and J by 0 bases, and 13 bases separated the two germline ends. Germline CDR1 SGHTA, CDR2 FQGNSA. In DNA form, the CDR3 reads TGTGCCAGCACCCTGGGGGGGGCCTCCTACAATGAGCAGTTCTTC. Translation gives CASTLGGASYNEQFF.

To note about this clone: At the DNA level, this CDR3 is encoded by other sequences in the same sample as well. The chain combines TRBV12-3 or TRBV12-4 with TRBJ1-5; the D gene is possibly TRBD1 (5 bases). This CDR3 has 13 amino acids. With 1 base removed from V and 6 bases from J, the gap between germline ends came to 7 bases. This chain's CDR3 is CASSLGQGQPQHF. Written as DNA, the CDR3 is TGTGCCAGCAGTTTAGGGCAGGGTCAGCCCCAGCATTTT.

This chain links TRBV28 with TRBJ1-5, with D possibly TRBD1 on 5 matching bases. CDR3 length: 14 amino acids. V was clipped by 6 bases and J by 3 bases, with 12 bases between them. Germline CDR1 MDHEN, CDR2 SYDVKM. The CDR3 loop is CASRMGGDNQPQHF. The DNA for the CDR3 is TGTGCCAGCAGAATGGGGGGGGACAATCAGCCCCAGCATTTT.

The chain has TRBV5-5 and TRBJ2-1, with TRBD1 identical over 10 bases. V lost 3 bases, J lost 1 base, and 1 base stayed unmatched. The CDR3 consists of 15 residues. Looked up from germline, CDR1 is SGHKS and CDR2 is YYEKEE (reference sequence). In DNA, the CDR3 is TGTGCCAGCAGCTCGGGACAGGGGTCCTACAATGAGCAGTTCTTC. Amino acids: CASSSGQGSYNEQFF.

CDR3 nucleotide sequence: TGTGCCAGCAGCTCCAACGGACAGGGGGCGGCCGGGGAGCTGTTTTTT. It yields the protein CASSSNGQGAAGELFF. This chain uses TRBV7-2 with TRBJ2-2; TRBD1 agrees at 11 bases. The V gene's germline CDR1 is SGHTA and CDR2 FQGNSA. The CDR3 spans 16 residues. Trimming took 4 bases from V and 6 from J; bases not matched to a gene: 7.

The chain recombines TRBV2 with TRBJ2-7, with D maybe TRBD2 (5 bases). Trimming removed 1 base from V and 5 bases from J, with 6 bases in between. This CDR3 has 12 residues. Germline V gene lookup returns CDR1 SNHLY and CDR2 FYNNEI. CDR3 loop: CASSEERDEQYF. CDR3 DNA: TGTGCCAGCAGTGAAGAGAGGGACGAGCAGTACTTC.